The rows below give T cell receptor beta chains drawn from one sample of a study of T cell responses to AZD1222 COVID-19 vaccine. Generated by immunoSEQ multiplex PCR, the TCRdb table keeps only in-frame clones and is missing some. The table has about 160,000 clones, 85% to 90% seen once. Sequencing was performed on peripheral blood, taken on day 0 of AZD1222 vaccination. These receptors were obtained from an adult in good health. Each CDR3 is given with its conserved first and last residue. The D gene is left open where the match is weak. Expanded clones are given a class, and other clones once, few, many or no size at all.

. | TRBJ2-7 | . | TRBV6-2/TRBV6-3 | CASSSGPWAAISYEQYF | TGTGCCAGCAGTTCGGGCCCTTGGGCAGCAATCTCCTACGAGCAGTACTTC
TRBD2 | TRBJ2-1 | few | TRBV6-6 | CASSYSAGGYNEQFF | TGTGCCAGCAGTTACTCGGCGGGAGGCTACAATGAGCAGTTCTTC
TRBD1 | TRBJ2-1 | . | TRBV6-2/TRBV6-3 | CASSYSPGQGIYNEQFF | TGTGCCAGCAGTTACTCGCCGGGACAGGGGATCTACAATGAGCAGTTCTTC
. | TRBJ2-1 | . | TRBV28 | CASPSEGTVLSSSYNEQFF | TGTGCCAGCCCCTCGGAGGGGACAGTCTTATCCAGCTCCTACAATGAGCAGTTCTTC
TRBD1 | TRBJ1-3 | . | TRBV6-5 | CASSATGRNTIYF | TGTGCCAGCAGCGCGACAGGGAGGAACACCATATATTTT
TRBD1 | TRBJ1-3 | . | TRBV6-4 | CASSGDSLSGNTIYF | TGTGCCAGCAGTGGGGACAGTCTCTCTGGAAACACCATATATTTT
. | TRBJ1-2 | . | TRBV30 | CAWSAPQTGGYTF | TGTGCCTGGAGTGCCCCCCAAACCGGTGGCTACACCTTC
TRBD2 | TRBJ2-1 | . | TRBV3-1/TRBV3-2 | CASSQGASGYNEQFF | TGTGCCAGCAGCCAAGGGGCTAGCGGCTACAATGAGCAGTTCTTC
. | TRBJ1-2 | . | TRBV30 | CAWRAGDYGYTF | TGTGCCTGGAGGGCAGGGGACTATGGCTACACCTTC
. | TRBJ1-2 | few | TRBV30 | CAWSAGDYYGYTF | TGTGCCTGGAGTGCAGGGGATTACTATGGCTACACCTTC
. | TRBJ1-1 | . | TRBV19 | CASTPTGNLDTEAFF | TGTGCCAGTACTCCGACAGGTAACCTAGACACTGAAGCTTTCTTT
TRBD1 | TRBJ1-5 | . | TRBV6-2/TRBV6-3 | CASSFTGGGQPQHF | TGTGCCAGCAGTTTTACAGGGGGCGGACAGCCCCAGCATTTT
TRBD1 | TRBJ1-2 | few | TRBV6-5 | CASSYSGTGGYGYTF | TGTGCCAGCAGTTATTCCGGGACAGGGGGCTATGGCTACACCTTC
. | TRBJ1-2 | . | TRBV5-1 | CASSEEEYGYTF | TGCGCCAGCTCCGAGGAGGAATATGGCTACACCTTC